Listed below are T cell receptor beta chains from one sample, sequenced in a study of blood T cell repertoires in COVID-19. Sequencing used immunoSEQ multiplex PCR; TCRdb keeps in-frame clones, though not all of them. The table shows over 200,000 clones, with around 80% occurring only once. The sample was peripheral blood. The receptors shown here come from a human donor in a cohort sampled during active COVID-19. Both conserved end residues are part of each CDR3. A D gene is named only where the DNA matches it firmly. Size values are once, few and many counts, or a class for expanded clones, and some rows have none.

D	V	J	size	CDR3	DNA
TRBD1	TRBV5-6	TRBJ1-1	-	CASSWGTGPGTEAFF	TGTGCCAGCAGCTGGGGGACAGGACCGGGCACTGAAGCTTTCTTT
-	TRBV27	TRBJ1-1	once	CASSAKQDREAFF	TGTGCCAGCAGTGCTAAACAGGACAGAGAAGCTTTCTTT
-	TRBV11-3	TRBJ2-3	-	CASSLGPSTDTQYF	TGTGCCAGCAGCTTGGGGCCCTCCACAGATACGCAGTATTTT
TRBD1	TRBV5-1	TRBJ1-1	-	CASSQTGGANTEAFF	TGCGCCAGCAGCCAGACAGGGGGCGCGAACACTGAAGCTTTCTTT
TRBD1	TRBV11-1	TRBJ1-1	-	CASSYLTGATEAFF	TGTGCCAGCAGTTACCTTACAGGGGCCACTGAAGCTTTCTTT
TRBD2	TRBV25-1	TRBJ2-3	-	CASSSQGTSGSRTQYF	TGTGCCAGCAGTTCCCAGGGGACTAGCGGGAGTCGAACGCAGTATTTT
TRBD2	TRBV6-5	TRBJ2-2	many	CASSSGGPGAGELFF	TGTGCCAGCAGTTCGGGAGGCCCCGGGGCCGGGGAGCTGTTTTTT
-	TRBV12-3/TRBV12-4	TRBJ2-7	-	CASSLEYEQYF	TGTGCCAGCAGTTTGGAGTACGAGCAGTACTTC
-	TRBV7-2	TRBJ1-2	-	CASSFRGGGYTF	TGTGCCAGCAGCTTTCGGGGGGGTGGCTACACCTTC
TRBD1	TRBV30	TRBJ2-6	-	CAFNRGAGANVLTF	TGTGCCTTCAACAGGGGGGCTGGGGCCAACGTCCTGACTTTC
-	TRBV5-1	TRBJ1-2	-	CASSLAVGEAGYGYTF	TGCGCCAGCAGCTTGGCGGTGGGCGAGGCGGGGTATGGCTACACCTTC
-	TRBV5-4	TRBJ2-6	-	CASSLDADLGANVLTF	TGTGCCAGCAGCTTGGACGCGGATTTGGGGGCCAACGTCCTGACTTTC
-	TRBV19	TRBJ2-7	-	CASSIGVADYEQYF	TGTGCCAGTAGTATAGGGGTAGCGGACTACGAGCAGTACTTC
TRBD1	TRBV11-2	TRBJ1-1	-	CASSFQGAGRDTEAFF	TGTGCCAGCAGCTTCCAGGGGGCGGGGAGGGACACTGAAGCTTTCTTT
TRBD1	TRBV19	TRBJ2-7	few	CASSAGQGPYEQYF	TGTGCCAGTAGTGCCGGACAGGGGCCCTACGAGCAGTACTTC
TRBD1	TRBV11-3	TRBJ2-7	-	CASSSRDRTSYEQYF	TGTGCCAGCAGCTCCCGGGACAGAACTAGCTACGAGCAGTACTTC